This T cell receptor (beta chain) appears in the sequencing data of a study of identical twins. The length of the CDR3 is 15 residues. The ends were cut back, 6 bases at V and 5 bases at J, with 20 bases in the middle. CDR1 and CDR2 from the germline V gene are MGHRA and YSYEKL. TCRdb re-called the 5' RACE reads with MiXCR, one entry per CDR3 protein. The top ten clones hold about 1.5% of a sample with about 890,000 distinct CDR3 sequences, approximately 13% of them seen once. The same sample was also used in a study of yellow fever vaccine responses in identical twins.

Sequencing input: PBMCs. This TCR came from a woman aged 18-29 years in good health. The V and J genes are TRBV4-1 and TRBJ2-7, with no clear D. The CDR3 sequence is CASSRVFGSINEQYV. The CDR3 DNA sequence: TGCGCCAGCAGTCGCGTTTTTGGGTCAATCAACGAGCAGTACGTC.